Each of the 13 T cell receptor beta chains below was sequenced from the same sample in a study of T cell repertoires in cytomegalovirus infection. TCRdb used MiXCR to reprocess the reads, holding one entry per CDR3 protein. The sample contains around 180,000 distinct CDR3 sequences, approximately 19% of which appear only once. The sample consisted of PBMCs. The source of these receptors is a human donor in good health (CMV status not recorded). Some clones in this sample may be carry-over from other donors' samples.

The rearrangement joins TRBV20-1 to TRBJ1-4, with D uncertain. The germline gives CDR1 DFQATT, CDR2 SNEGSKA (reference sequence). V shed 2 bases and J shed 8 bases, with 6 bases lying between them. The CDR3 consists of 11 residues. CDR3 coding DNA: TGCAGTGCTAGAAAGGGAGAAAAACTGTTTTTT. Protein product: CSARKGEKLFF.

This chain links TRBV5-1 with TRBJ2-4, with TRBD1 identical over 7 bases. V was pared by 1 base and J by 1 base, with 2 bases of the junction left unmatched. There are 15 residues in the CDR3. Germline lookup yields CDR1 SGHRS and CDR2 YFSETQ. The DNA of the CDR3 is TGCGCCAGCAGCTTGACAGGGGCGGCCAAAAACATTCAGTACTTC. This codes for CASSLTGAAKNIQYF. The variable domain in full, completed from reference TRBV5-1 and TRBJ2-4, reads KAGVTQTPRYLIKTRGQQVTLSCSPISGHRSVSWYQQTPGQGLQFLFEYFSETQRNKGNFPGRFSGRQFSNSRSEMNVSTLELGDSALYLCASSLTGAAKNIQYFGAGTRLSVL.

Only a few counts were recorded for this clonotype. V gene TRBV6-5 combines with J gene TRBJ1-1, with 9 bases that match TRBD1. Germline-derived CDR1 and CDR2 are MNHEY and SVGAGI. This CDR3 is 16 amino acids long. Trimming cost V 7 bases and J 0 bases; bases outside gene matches: 9. CDR3 nucleotide sequence: TGTGCCAGCAACAAACGTACAGGGGGCATGAACACTGAAGCTTTCTTT. This translates into CASNKRTGGMNTEAFF.

This clonotype was seen a few times. V is TRBV27 and J is TRBJ1-2; tentatively, D is TRBD1 (6 bases). With 4 bases removed from V and 7 bases from J, the gap between germline ends came to 13 bases. The V gene's germline CDR1 is MNHEY and CDR2 SMNVEV (reference sequence). The CDR3 has 13 amino acids. CDR3 DNA: TGTGCCAGCAGTTACAGGGAAGGGAGTGGCTACACCTTC. Protein: CASSYREGSGYTF.

The J gene is TRBJ2-7, the V gene TRBV29-1; 9 bases fit TRBD1. The V segment lost 7 bases and the J segment 4 bases; nucleotides outside the gene matches: 5. Germline loops: CDR1 SQVTM, CDR2 ANQGSEA. This CDR3 has 12 amino acids. The DNA for the CDR3 is TGCAGCGGGTCCGGGACAGGGTACGAGCAGTACTTC. As protein: CSGSGTGYEQYF.

This clonotype has at least ten counts. This chain joins TRBV12-3 or TRBV12-4 and TRBJ2-2; D is ambiguous. The CDR3 is made up of 13 amino acids. The V gene lost 6 bases and the J gene lost 0 bases, with 5 bases spanning the gap. The CDR3 DNA follows: TGTGCCAGCAGCGTCCCGAACACCGGGGAGCTGTTTTTT. Translation gives CASSVPNTGELFF.

The rearrangement joins TRBV11-2 to TRBJ2-1; 12 bases are a match to TRBD2. V lost 3 bases, J lost 9 bases, and 9 bases stayed unmatched. Germline V CDR1 and CDR2: SGHAT, FQNNGV. The CDR3 runs to 16 residues. CDR3 bases: TGTGCCAGCAGCTTCCGACTAGCGGGGGCGGGGGGTGAGCAGTTCTTC. Encoded protein: CASSFRLAGAGGEQFF.

This clonotype came up a few times. This sequence joins TRBV20-1 and TRBJ2-3; D may match TRBD1 or TRBD2 (5 bases each). This CDR3 contains 12 residues. CDR1 is DFQATT and CDR2 is SNEGSKA in the germline V gene (reference sequence). With 0 bases removed from V and 15 bases from J, the gap between germline ends came to 16 bases. CDR3 sequence: CSAREGPTTLYF. The CDR3 coding sequence is TGCAGTGCTAGAGAGGGACCAACAACCCTTTATTTT.

The chain uses TRBV12-3 or TRBV12-4 and TRBJ1-2; D is unclear. V was trimmed by 3 bases and J by 8 bases, leaving 13 bases between them. CDR3 length: 13 amino acids. The CDR3 nucleotides read TGTGCCAGCAGTTTTAGCCCCGCTCGGGGCTACACCTTC. As protein: CASSFSPARGYTF.

The chain uses TRBV2 and TRBJ1-1, with D tentatively TRBD1 (5 bases). The CDR3 consists of 15 residues. Trimming shortened V by 7 bases and J by 0 bases, and 15 bases separated the two germline ends. Germline V gene data show CDR1 as SNHLY and CDR2 as FYNNEI. This chain's CDR3 is CASIFDRLMNTEAFF. CDR3 in DNA: TGTGCCAGCATTTTTGACAGACTCATGAACACTGAAGCTTTCTTT.

V gene TRBV28 combines with J gene TRBJ1-1; TRBD1 agrees at 8 bases. From germline, CDR1 is MDHEN and CDR2 SYDVKM. This CDR3 has 18 amino acids. V lost 8 bases, J lost 6 bases, and 23 bases stayed unmatched. In nucleotides, the CDR3 is TGTGCCAGCGGTTCAACACTCGGGACAGGCCGATGGGGCGCTGAAGCTTTCTTT. It codes for CASGSTLGTGRWGAEAFF.

The chain uses TRBV5-1 and TRBJ2-5, with TRBD1 matching 8 bases. V shed 4 bases and J 2 bases; nucleotides not matched to a gene: 10. CDR3 length: 16 residues. The germline V gene has CDR1 SGHRS and CDR2 YFSETQ. CDR3 loop: CASSLLWTGRQETQYF. Written as DNA, the CDR3 is TGCGCCAGCAGCCTGTTGTGGACAGGGAGACAAGAGACCCAGTACTTC.

The rearrangement links TRBV7-8 to TRBJ1-6, with D unclear. Germline V gives CDR1 SGHVS, CDR2 FQNEAQ. The CDR3 covers 14 residues. Trimming removed 5 bases at V and 7 bases at J, with 12 bases between. The CDR3 region is CASSPRTENSPLHF. The CDR3 region has the DNA TGTGCCAGCAGCCCTAGGACGGAAAATTCACCCCTCCACTTT.